This T cell receptor beta chain emerged from a study of blood T cell repertoires in COVID-19. Study overall: Samples representing acute and convalescent COVID-19 were sourced from the United States, Italy and Spain. Sources were T cells, B-cell-depleted T cells, or PBMCs; the material itself was cDNA or gDNA.

Participants spanned ages about 18 to 100 years and resided in 20 to 30 US areas. As handled by the study authors: The assay estimated nucleated cells by amplifying reference gene primers. Using immunoSEQ multiplex PCR, the repertoire was profiled, and TCRdb retains in-frame clones only, with some absent. V and J calls and clone size come straight from that table; D and trimming were deduced from the DNA. This repertoire shows some 390,000 clones, nearly 90% found once; its top ten account for 1.7%. This CDR3 has 16 amino acids. Per the germline V gene, CDR1 is SNHLY and CDR2 is FYNNEI. Trimming removed 11 bases from V and 0 bases from J; junction bases left unmatched: 13.

This receptor was identified in a woman aged 25 to 39 who had recovered from COVID-19. This chain joins TRBV2 and TRBJ2-1; 7 positions match TRBD2. Material for sequencing was PBMCs or T cells enriched from blood (not recorded which). This chain's CDR3 is CAGRTLAGSSYNEQFF. The CDR3 DNA reads as TGTGCCGGCCGAACGTTAGCGGGTAGCTCCTACAATGAGCAGTTCTTC. The complete variable domain, with remaining parts taken from reference TRBV2 and TRBJ2-1, reads EPEVTQTPSHQVTQMGQEVILRCVPISNHLYFYWYRQILGQKVEFLVSFYNNEISEKSEIFDDQFSVERPDGSNFTLKIRSTKLEDSAMYFCAGRTLAGSSYNEQFFGPGTRLTVL.